Reported below is one T cell receptor beta chain. Its antigen is not identified. Focal radiation plus CTLA-4 blockade with ipilimumab was administered to patients who had chemo-refractory metastatic non-small-cell lung cancer. TCRdb's copy holds only in-frame clones and misses some; the assay was immunoSEQ multiplex PCR. This table has tens of thousands of clones, 70% to 85% appearing once. The record originates from a study of radiotherapy plus CTLA-4 blockade in lung cancer. On the study more broadly: Objective response rate was 18%; disease control rate, approximately 28%. Study observations and caveats: Clones of tumor-derived TCRs expanded in blood after radiotherapy plus ipilimumab. The authors reported that early blood T cell clone dynamics, with interferon-beta, best predicted response.

The sequences come from peripheral blood, collected from a patient treated with radiotherapy plus ipilimumab. This sequence was found in a human donor with non-small cell lung cancer who had stable disease on radiotherapy plus ipilimumab.

The CDR3 sequence: CASSPGAFAEYF. In nucleotides, the CDR3 is TGTGCCAGCTCACCAGGGGCTTTCGCTGAGTACTTC. The chain links TRBV18 to TRBJ2-5; D might be TRBD1 (5 bases). Germline CDR1 KGHSH, CDR2 LQKENI. The CDR3 contains 12 residues. V was cut by 2 bases and J by 12 bases, with 13 bases left in between.